This T cell receptor beta chain is drawn from a study of T cells in Graves' hyperthyroidism and ophthalmopathy. In regard to this clonotype: Its cognate antigen is unknown. This clone may be a read error of a much larger clone one base away.

Findings and limits, study-wide: The majority of expanded thyroid clonotypes above 0.001 also appeared in blood.

TCR beta CDR3 sequences were amplified from RNA transcripts. First-round RT-PCR of the TCR CDR3 relied on the HTBI primer set. TCRdb ran MiXCR on the multiplex PCR reads and lists one entry per CDR3 protein. Seen here are some 760,000 distinct CDR3 sequences, roughly 15% observed once, and the top ten hold roughly a tenth. The CDR3 runs to 15 residues. Germline loops: CDR1 MNHEY, CDR2 SMNVEV (reference sequence). The ends lost 5 bases at V and 4 bases at J; junction bases unmatched: 7. This TCR was sampled from a woman under 30 with Graves' hyperthyroidism. The sample was blood. The V and J genes are TRBV27 and TRBJ2-7; 11 positions agree with TRBD2. The CDR3 here is CASSPPRLAGYEQYF. The CDR3 region has the DNA TGTGCCAGCAGTCCCCCCCGACTAGCGGGATACGAGCAGTACTTC.